These 8 T cell receptor beta chains originate from one sample sequenced in a study of CD8+ T cells in alopecia areata. cDNA prepared by RNA extraction and subsequent reverse transcription served as the template for sequencing. Here immunoSEQ multiplex PCR was the method, and the copy in TCRdb shows in-frame clones only, minus some. The sample has 120,000 or so clones, about 50% seen once; the top ten hold more than 9%. Sequencing input: NKG2D-low CD8+ T cells sorted from blood. Receptors originate from a human donor with alopecia areata.

This chain joins TRBV27 and TRBJ2-5; D is ambiguous. Germline V lookup: CDR1 MNHEY, CDR2 SMNVEV (reference sequence). This CDR3 region has 11 residues. The V end lost 8 bases, the J end lost 5 bases, and 9 bases lay between the germline ends. CDR3 loop: CASGQRETQYF. The CDR3 DNA is TGTGCCAGCGGGCAGCGCGAGACCCAGTACTTC.

CDR3 in amino acids: CAWSDFAAYEQYF. The CDR3 region has the DNA TGTGCCTGGAGTGATTTTGCAGCCTACGAGCAGTACTTC. The V call is TRBV30, the J call TRBJ2-7; D is ambiguous. Trimming cost V 1 base and J 2 bases, with 9 bases left between them. CDR1 and CDR2 from the germline V gene are GTSNPN and SVGIG (reference sequence). This CDR3 is 13 amino acids long.

The CDR3 coding sequence is TGCAGCATAGGGCAGACCTCGAACACCGGGGAGCTGTTTTTT. This encodes CSIGQTSNTGELFF. The chain carries TRBV29-1 and TRBJ2-2; D is unresolved. The CDR3 is 14 residues long. With 8 bases removed from V and 0 bases from J, the gap between germline ends came to 13 bases. Germline V gene data show CDR1 as SQVTM and CDR2 as ANQGSEA.

The V gene is TRBV29-1, the J gene TRBJ2-3; no reliable D call. The CDR3 runs 15 residues. Trimming removed 4 bases from V and 0 bases from J, with 14 bases in between. Germline lookup yields CDR1 SQVTM and CDR2 ANQGSEA. The CDR3 region has the DNA TGCAGCGTTGCCCTATTCATAGCTAGCACAGATACGCAGTATTTT. This translates into CSVALFIASTDTQYF.

This clone was detected a few times. The rearrangement uses TRBV12-5 and TRBJ2-3; D unclear. CDR3 length: 15 residues. Trimming cost V 0 bases and J 3 bases, with 10 bases left between them. Germline V gene lookup returns CDR1 LGHNT and CDR2 FRNRAP. CDR3 nucleotides: TGTGCTAGTGGTTTGGTATACTTGTCAACAGATACGCAGTATTTT. This translates into CASGLVYLSTDTQYF. Full variable domain (rest looked up from reference TRBV12-5 and TRBJ2-3): DARVTQTPRHKVTEMGQEVTMRCQPILGHNTVFWYRQTMMQGLELLAYFRNRAPLDDSGMPKDRFSAEMPDATLATLKIQPSEPRDSAVYFCASGLVYLSTDTQYFGPGTRLTVL.

In this sample, this clone turned up a few times. This chain uses TRBV28 with TRBJ2-5; 12 nucleotides line up with TRBD2. The V gene end was trimmed by 3 bases and the J gene end by 2 bases; junction bases not matched to a gene: 4. The CDR3 totals 16 residues. The V gene's germline CDR1 is MDHEN and CDR2 SYDVKM. The CDR3 protein is CASSFLAGGGQETQYF. CDR3 sequence (DNA): TGTGCCAGCAGTTTTCTAGCGGGAGGGGGTCAAGAGACCCAGTACTTC. The full variable domain, its missing parts supplied by reference TRBV28 and TRBJ2-5, is DVKVTQSSRYLVKRTGEKVFLECVQDMDHENMFWYRQDPGLGLRLIYFSYDVKMKEKGDIPEGYSVSREKKERFSLILESASTNQTSMYLCASSFLAGGGQETQYFGPGTRLLVL.

This clone was observed a handful of times. This chain uses TRBV29-1 with TRBJ1-2, with 10 bases that match TRBD1. Per germline, CDR1 SQVTM and CDR2 ANQGSEA. The CDR3 is 14 amino acids. The CDR3 coding sequence is TGCAGTGCCAATCCCGGGACAGGGGTGTGGGGCTACACCTTC. Protein: CSANPGTGVWGYTF.

The chain employs TRBV27 and TRBJ1-2; D perhaps matches TRBD1 (5 bases). This CDR3 is built from 11 residues. Germline lookup yields CDR1 MNHEY and CDR2 SMNVEV (reference sequence). Trimming shortened V by 5 bases and J by 8 bases, and 9 bases separated the two germline ends. The CDR3 DNA is TGTGCCAGCAGTCAAGGGGTCGGCTACACCTTC. Translation gives CASSQGVGYTF.